A single sample is the source of the 16 T cell receptor beta chains below, sequenced in a study of T cells in Graves' hyperthyroidism and ophthalmopathy. Amplification of TCR beta CDR3 regions was performed using RNA transcripts as template. With the HTBI primer set, the TCR CDR3 went through a first round of RT-PCR. One entry per CDR3 protein results from TCRdb running MiXCR on the multiplex PCR reads. Of approximately 400,000 distinct CDR3 sequences listed, about 14% are singletons. Sequencing used blood. The receptors stem from a man aged 45-65 years with Graves' ophthalmopathy.

J is TRBJ1-5 and V is TRBV20-1; D may be TRBD1 (5 bases). The germline gives CDR1 DFQATT, CDR2 SNEGSKA (reference sequence). The CDR3 sequence is 13 residues long. Between the trimmed V and J ends, which lost 1 base and 8 bases, there was a span of 12 bases. The CDR3 loop is CSARGGSGKPQHF. The CDR3 bases are TGCAGTGCTAGAGGGGGGTCAGGGAAGCCCCAGCATTTT.

Many counts were recorded for this clonotype. The chain links TRBV11-2 to TRBJ1-6; TRBD1 matches at 12 bases. This CDR3 contains 16 residues. The ends lost 5 bases at V and 7 bases at J; junction bases unmatched: 6. Per germline, CDR1 SGHAT and CDR2 FQNNGV. This CDR3 reads CASSPGQGARNSPLHF. The CDR3 DNA follows: TGTGCCAGCAGCCCGGGACAGGGGGCGCGGAATTCACCCCTCCACTTT.

This clonotype was seen repeatedly, ten times or more. This chain joins TRBV20-1 and TRBJ2-1; D gene unclear. CDR3 length: 12 residues. V lost 7 bases and J 2 bases, leaving 9 bases between the germline ends. The V gene's germline CDR1 is DFQATT and CDR2 SNEGSKA (reference sequence). The chain's CDR3 is CSGYGPYNEQFF. The CDR3 nucleotides read TGCAGTGGTTATGGTCCCTACAATGAGCAGTTCTTC.

The genes are TRBV13 and TRBJ2-4; 7 nucleotides line up with TRBD1. The V segment lost 11 bases and the J segment 0 bases; nucleotides outside the gene matches: 10. The CDR3 has 15 amino acids. Looked up from germline, CDR1 is PRHDT and CDR2 is FYEKMQ (reference sequence). The CDR3 nucleotides read TGTGCCGCCCGACAGGGTCTGGGAGCCAAAAACATTCAGTACTTC. It translates to CAARQGLGAKNIQYF.

In its sample, this clonotype was seen many times. V usage is TRBV20-1 and J usage is TRBJ1-2; a possible D gene is TRBD1 (6 bases). CDR1 is DFQATT, CDR2 SNEGSKA, per germline (reference sequence). V lost 3 bases to trimming and J lost 4 bases, with 12 bases between them. There are 13 residues in the CDR3. In nucleotides, the CDR3 is TGCAGTGCTAGGGGGGGGGGCGTCTATGGCTACACCTTC. Translating it yields CSARGGGVYGYTF.

This clonotype has a count of ten or more. The rearrangement uses TRBV2 and TRBJ2-5; D possibly uses TRBD1 or TRBD2 (7 bases each). The length of the CDR3 is 15 residues. The germline CDR1 and CDR2 sequences are SNHLY and FYNNEI. V lost 3 bases and J 1 base, leaving 12 bases between the germline ends. The CDR3, as DNA: TGTGCCAGCAGTGATACAGGGGAGGGCCAAGAGACCCAGTACTTC. Translation gives CASSDTGEGQETQYF.

The chain combines TRBV15 with TRBJ2-3; TRBD1 matches 10 bases. V lost 5 bases, J lost 8 bases, and 7 bases stayed unmatched. CDR3 size: 14 residues. Germline V CDR1 and CDR2: LNHNV, YYDKDF (reference sequence). CDR3 loop: CATSLTGGPGTQYF. CDR3 DNA: TGTGCCACCAGCTTGACAGGGGGCCCGGGTACGCAGTATTTT. The full variable domain, in which reference TRBV15 and TRBJ2-3 provide the parts outside the CDR3, is DAMVIQNPRYQVTQFGKPVTLSCSQTLNHNVMYWYQQKSSQAPKLLFHYYDKDFNNEADTPDNFQSRRPNTSFCFLDIRSPGLGDTAMYLCATSLTGGPGTQYFGPGTRLTVL.

V is TRBV9 and J is TRBJ1-1; D remains unclear. Germline values: CDR1 SGDLS, CDR2 YYNGEE. This CDR3 is built from 14 residues. Trimming removed 0 bases from V and 1 base from J, with 7 bases in between. CDR3 coding DNA: TGTGCCAGCAGCGTAGTTGAATCGAACACTGAAGCTTTCTTT. As protein: CASSVVESNTEAFF.

V usage is TRBV7-8 and J usage is TRBJ1-5; perhaps TRBD1 as D (6 bases). CDR1 and CDR2 (germline): SGHVS, FQNEAQ. The CDR3 extends over 14 amino acids. Trimming took off 5 bases at V and 3 bases at J, with 11 bases between the two ends. CDR3 amino acids: CASSRGTNNQPQHF. Here the CDR3 DNA reads TGTGCCAGCAGCCGGGGGACAAACAATCAGCCCCAGCATTTT.

The chain carries TRBV10-1 and TRBJ2-5; D not resolved. Germline lookup yields CDR1 WNHNN and CDR2 SYGVQD (reference sequence). The CDR3 extends over 16 amino acids. V was pared by 6 bases and J by 5 bases, with 22 bases between. This CDR3 reads CASSANPGPGRETQYF. CDR3 coding DNA: TGCGCCAGCAGCGCAAACCCCGGACCGGGCCGGGAGACCCAGTACTTC.

This clonotype was counted between two and nine times. The chain couples TRBV27 to TRBJ2-3; perhaps D is TRBD1 or TRBD2 (5 bases each). Per germline, CDR1 MNHEY and CDR2 SMNVEV (reference sequence). The CDR3 loop spans 14 amino acids. Trimming pared 6 bases from V and 9 bases from J, leaving 19 bases between. CDR3 nucleotide sequence: TGTGCCAGCAGACCCGGGGCGGAAGGCCCCACGCAGTATTTT. This sequence encodes CASRPGAEGPTQYF.

In its sample, this clonotype was seen a few times. V gene TRBV20-1 combines with J gene TRBJ2-2; TRBD2 agrees at 7 bases. This CDR3 contains 16 residues. The germline gives CDR1 DFQATT, CDR2 SNEGSKA (reference sequence). The J segment lost 4 bases and the V segment lost 0 bases, leaving 8 bases of the junction unmatched. CDR3 in DNA: TGCAGTGCTAGAGATTTTGTCAGGGAGGGCACCGGGGAGCTGTTTTTT. This gives the protein CSARDFVREGTGELFF.

V and J are TRBV27 and TRBJ1-2; D is perhaps TRBD1 (6 bases). The CDR3 contains 14 residues. CDR1 MNHEY and CDR2 SMNVEV come from the germline V gene (reference sequence). Trimming took off 5 bases at V and 9 bases at J, with 19 bases between the two ends. CDR3 protein: CASSPTTGWASYTF. The CDR3 DNA reads TGTGCCAGCAGTCCCACAACAGGGTGGGCTAGCTACACCTTC.

As concerns this clonotype: One end of the junction varies from germline; a read error may be responsible. DNA of the CDR3: TGTGCCGGCAGCTTAGGGTCCTACTGGACACTAGTTAACTATGGCTACACCTTC. Its protein product is CAGSLGSYWTLVNYGYTF. The gene calls are TRBV11-2 and TRBJ1-2, with a tentative D call TRBD1 (5 bases). CDR1 and CDR2 from the germline V gene are SGHAT and FQNNGV. This CDR3 comprises 18 residues.

This clonotype was seen ten or more times. As DNA, the CDR3 is TGTGCCAGCAGCCAAGATTGGACAGGGGCGAATGAGCAGTTCTTC. The encoded protein is CASSQDWTGANEQFF. The chain recombines TRBV3-1 with TRBJ2-1; 9 nucleotides align to TRBD1. This CDR3 has 15 amino acids. Unmatched junction bases numbered 4, after V lost 0 bases and J lost 7 bases. Germline CDR1 and CDR2: LGHDT and YNNKEL (reference sequence).

This clonotype turned up a few times. The genes are TRBV20-1 and TRBJ2-5, with 9 bases fitting TRBD2. This CDR3 is built from 16 residues. From germline, CDR1 is DFQATT and CDR2 SNEGSKA (reference sequence). V shed 4 bases, J shed 0 bases, and the junction held 9 bases outside the gene matches. The CDR3 region is CSAKRNSGRYQETQYF. CDR3 bases: TGCAGTGCTAAACGCAATAGCGGGAGATACCAAGAGACCCAGTACTTC.